Listed below are T cell receptor beta chains from one sample, sequenced in a study of OX40 agonist ivuxolimab in advanced cancers. TCRdb's copy holds only in-frame clones and misses some; the assay was immunoSEQ multiplex PCR. The sample lists around 62,000 clones, approximately 80% seen once, with around 1.5% in the top ten. The specimen comprised CD4+ or CD8+ T cells sorted from blood, sampled in a trial of the OX40 agonist ivuxolimab. The origin of the receptors is an adult with an advanced solid tumor such as melanoma, head and neck, liver or kidney cancer. CDR3s include the opening cysteine and the closing phenylalanine or tryptophan. The order of the fields is V gene, J gene, D gene, clone size, CDR3 DNA, CDR3 protein. A D gene is named only where the DNA matches it firmly. Size is omitted from some rows. Given values are once, few, many or a class for expanded clones.

>TRBV18|TRBJ1-3|-|-
TGTGCCAGCTCACCGGTTCCCTTCAACAGGGTCGGCTACACCATATATTTT
CASSPVPFNRVGYTIYF
>TRBV5-7|TRBJ1-5|-|few
TGTGCCAGCAGCTTGGGACAAGATAGCAATCAGCCCCAGCATTTT
CASSLGQDSNQPQHF
>TRBV19|TRBJ2-7|TRBD2|few
TGTGCCAGTAGGGCGACAGCGCGGGGGAACGAGCAGTACTTC
CASRATARGNEQYF
>TRBV7-3|TRBJ2-6|-|-
TGTGCCAGCAGCTGGGGTGGACCATCTTTTGCTGGGGCCAACGTCCTGACTTTC
CASSWGGPSFAGANVLTF
>TRBV18|TRBJ1-2|-|-
TGTGCCAGCTCACCAGTGGCAGACACCACGGGAGGCTACACCTTC
CASSPVADTTGGYTF
>TRBV28|TRBJ1-5|-|-
TGTGCCAGCAGTTCACCGACGCCCCCCCAGCATTTT
CASSSPTPPQHF
>TRBV30|TRBJ2-3|-|-
TGTGCCTGGAGTGTTTTGGCGCCAGATACGCAGTATTTT
CAWSVLAPDTQYF
>TRBV20-1|TRBJ2-7|-|-
TGCGGCACACTCCCGGCCTACGAGCAGTACTTC
CGTLPAYEQYF
>TRBV9|TRBJ1-1|TRBD1|few
TGTGCCAGCAGCGGAAGACAGGGGCAAGCTTTCTTT
CASSGRQGQAFF
>TRBV18|TRBJ2-7|TRBD1|-
TGTGCCAGCTCACCAAGTGGGGACAGGGGTTCCAACGAGCAGTACTTC
CASSPSGDRGSNEQYF
>TRBV28|TRBJ1-2|-|few
TGTGCCAGCACCAAGGCAGGGGAGTCCTATGGCTACACCTTC
CASTKAGESYGYTF
>TRBV10-1|TRBJ1-1|TRBD1|-
TGCGCCAGCAGTGAGTTACGGACAGGGAAAGCTTTCTTT
CASSELRTGKAFF
>TRBV27|TRBJ2-3|-|few
TGTGCCAGCAGATCTGGGGGAGCAGATACGCAGTATTTT
CASRSGGADTQYF
>TRBV6-1|TRBJ2-7|-|-
TGTGCCACCAAAGGGGTGGTGAGCTACGAGCAGTACTTC
CATKGVVSYEQYF
>TRBV7-9|TRBJ1-5|-|-
TGTGCCAGCAGCTTACACCCGGGAGGGGGGGGTTTACGCAATCAGCCCCAGCATTTT
CASSLHPGGGGLRNQPQHF
>TRBV5-1|TRBJ1-1|-|-
TGCGCCAGCAGCCCCCGCCAACAGGGCGAAGCTTTCTTT
CASSPRQQGEAFF
>TRBV28|TRBJ2-7|TRBD2|-
TGTGCCAGCAATAGCGGGCTTTCGGCCTACTTC
CASNSGLSAYF
>TRBV2|TRBJ1-5|-|-
TGTGCCAGCAGTGAAGCGCTTGACAGCTGGATTGTGGAGCCCCAGCATTTT
CASSEALDSWIVEPQHF
>TRBV6-6|TRBJ1-1|-|-
TGTGCCAGCAGCGCAGCTGGACTGAACACTGAAGCTTTCTTT
CASSAAGLNTEAFF
>TRBV18|TRBJ2-7|TRBD1|-
TGTGCCAGCTCACCCTTAGGACAGGGCTACGAGCAGTACTTC
CASSPLGQGYEQYF